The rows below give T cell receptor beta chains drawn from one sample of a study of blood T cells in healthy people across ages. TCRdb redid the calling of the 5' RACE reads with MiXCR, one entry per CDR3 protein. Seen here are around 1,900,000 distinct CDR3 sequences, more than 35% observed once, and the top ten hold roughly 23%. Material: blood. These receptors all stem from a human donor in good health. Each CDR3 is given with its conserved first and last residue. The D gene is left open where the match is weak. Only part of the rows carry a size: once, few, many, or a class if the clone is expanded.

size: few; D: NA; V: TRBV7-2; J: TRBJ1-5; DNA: TGTGCCAGCAGCTTATCAGGAGGGCGGGGACATCAGCCCCAGCATTTT; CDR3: CASSLSGGRGHQPQHF
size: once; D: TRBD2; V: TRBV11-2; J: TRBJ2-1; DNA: TGTGCCAGCAGCATGAGCGGGGGGATGGCGTTCTTC; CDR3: CASSMSGGMAFF
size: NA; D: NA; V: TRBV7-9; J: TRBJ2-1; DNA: TGTGCCAGCAGCTTGCCAGGGGGGCCCTACAATGAGCAGTTCTTC; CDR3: CASSLPGGPYNEQFF
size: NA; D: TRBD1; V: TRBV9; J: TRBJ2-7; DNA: TGTGCCAGCAGCCCGACCGGCGGGGGACAGGGGGCTTACGAGCAGTACTTC; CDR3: CASSPTGGGQGAYEQYF
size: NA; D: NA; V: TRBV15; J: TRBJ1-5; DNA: TGTGCCACCAGCAGAGAAGACCTTAGCAATCAGCCCCAGCATTTT; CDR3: CATSREDLSNQPQHF
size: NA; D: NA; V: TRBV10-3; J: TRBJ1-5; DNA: TGTGCCATCAGTGAGTCGTCGGTTAGCAATCAGCCCCAGCATTTT; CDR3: CAISESSVSNQPQHF
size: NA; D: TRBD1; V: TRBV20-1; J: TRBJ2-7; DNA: TGCAGTGCTAGAGATACGGGGACAGGGCGGTCCCCCTACGAGCAGTACTTC; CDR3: CSARDTGTGRSPYEQYF
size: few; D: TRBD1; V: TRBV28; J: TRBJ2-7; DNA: TGTGCCAGCAGTTACCGGGACAGGGGGTCCTACGAGCAGTACTTC; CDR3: CASSYRDRGSYEQYF
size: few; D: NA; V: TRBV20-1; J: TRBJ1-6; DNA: TGCAGTGCCAACCCCGGCCAGGGGTTCGGTTCACCCCTCCACTTT; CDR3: CSANPGQGFGSPLHF
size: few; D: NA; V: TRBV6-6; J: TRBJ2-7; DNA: TGTGCCAGCAGTTACTCGGGGGCAGGGTTAAACTACGAGCAGTACTTC; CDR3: CASSYSGAGLNYEQYF
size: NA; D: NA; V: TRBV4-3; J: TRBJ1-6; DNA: TGCGCCAGCAGCCAAGAATCAGGATCTCTTTCACCCCTCCACTTT; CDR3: CASSQESGSLSPLHF
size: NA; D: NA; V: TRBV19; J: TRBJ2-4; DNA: TGTGCCAGTAGTGCAGGGACAAAAAACATTCAGTACTTC; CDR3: CASSAGTKNIQYF
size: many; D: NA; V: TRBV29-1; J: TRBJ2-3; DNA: TGCAGCGTTATCGTACGGGCTCCAGATACGCAGTATTTT; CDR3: CSVIVRAPDTQYF
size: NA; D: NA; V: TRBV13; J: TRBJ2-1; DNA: TGTGCCAGCAGTTTCTTGGCGGGTGAGCAGTTCTTC; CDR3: CASSFLAGEQFF
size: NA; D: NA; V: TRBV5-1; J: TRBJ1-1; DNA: TGCGCCAGCAGTGATTGGGTCGGTGAACAAGGTGAAGCTTTCTTT; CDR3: CASSDWVGEQGEAFF
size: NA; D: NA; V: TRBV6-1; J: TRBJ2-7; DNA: TGTGCCAGCAGTGAATGCTTGGACGGCTACTACGAGCAGTACTTC; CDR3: CASSECLDGYYEQYF
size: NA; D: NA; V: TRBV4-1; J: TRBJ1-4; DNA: TGCGCCAGCAGCCAAGATCGGCCAGGTGGGAATGAAAAACTGTTTTTT; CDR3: CASSQDRPGGNEKLFF
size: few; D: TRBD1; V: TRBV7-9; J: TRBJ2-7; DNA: TGTGCCAGCAGCGGAGGGGGACAGGGTAAAGAGCAGTACTTC; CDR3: CASSGGGQGKEQYF
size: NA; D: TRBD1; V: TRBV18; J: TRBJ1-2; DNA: TGTGCCAGCTCACCACCGACGGCCGGGACAGAAAATGGCTACACCTTC; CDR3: CASSPPTAGTENGYTF
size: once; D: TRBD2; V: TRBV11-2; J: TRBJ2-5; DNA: TGTGCCAGCAGGCACGGGAGCGGGGGGGAGACCCAGTACTTC; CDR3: CASRHGSGGETQYF
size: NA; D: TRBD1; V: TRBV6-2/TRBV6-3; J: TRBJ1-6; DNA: TGTGCCAGCAGTTACCGGACAGGAGCCAATTCACCCCTCCACTTT; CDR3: CASSYRTGANSPLHF
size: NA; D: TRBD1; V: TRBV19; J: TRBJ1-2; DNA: TGTGCCAGTAGTAACACAGGGGCGGTCTATGGCTACACCTTC; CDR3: CASSNTGAVYGYTF
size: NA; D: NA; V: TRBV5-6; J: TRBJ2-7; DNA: TGTGCCAGCAGCTTGGTCCCGGCTGGCCTCTACGAGCAGTACTTC; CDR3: CASSLVPAGLYEQYF
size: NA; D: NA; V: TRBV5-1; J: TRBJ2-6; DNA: TGCGCCAGCAGATTGTCCGTACCCGGGGCCAACGTCCTGACTTTC; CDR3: CASRLSVPGANVLTF
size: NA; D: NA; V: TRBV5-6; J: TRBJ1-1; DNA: TGTGCCAGCAACTTGGGGGCCTACACTGAAGCTTTCTTT; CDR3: CASNLGAYTEAFF
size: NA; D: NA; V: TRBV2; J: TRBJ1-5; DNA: TGTGCCAGCAGTGTAAGGGGAGGCAATCAGCCCCAGCATTTT; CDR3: CASSVRGGNQPQHF
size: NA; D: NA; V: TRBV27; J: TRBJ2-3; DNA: TGTGCCAGCAGTTTATCCCGGACAGTCACAGATACGCAGTATTTT; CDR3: CASSLSRTVTDTQYF
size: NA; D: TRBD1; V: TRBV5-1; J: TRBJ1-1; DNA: TGCGCCAGCAGCTTGATCGGGACAGTGGGGAACACTGAAGCTTTCTTT; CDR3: CASSLIGTVGNTEAFF
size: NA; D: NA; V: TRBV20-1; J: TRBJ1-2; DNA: TGCAGTGCTTATTTGACAACTAACTATGGCTACACCTTC; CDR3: CSAYLTTNYGYTF
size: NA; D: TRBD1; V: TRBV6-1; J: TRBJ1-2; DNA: TGTGCCAGCAGTGAAAGAGGGGGCGATAACTATGGCTACACCTTC; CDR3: CASSERGGDNYGYTF
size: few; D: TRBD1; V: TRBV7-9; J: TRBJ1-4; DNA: TGTGCCAGCAGCTTCAAGGATGAGGAGACAGGGGTCCTGTTTTTT; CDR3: CASSFKDEETGVLFF
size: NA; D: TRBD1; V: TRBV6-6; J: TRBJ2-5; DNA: TGTGCCAGCAGCTACGCTGGACAGGGGGCGGCGGAGACCCAGTACTTC; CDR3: CASSYAGQGAAETQYF
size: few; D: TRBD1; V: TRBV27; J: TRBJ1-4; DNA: TGTGCCAGCAGTTTATACAGGGGAACTAATGAAAAACTGTTTTTT; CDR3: CASSLYRGTNEKLFF
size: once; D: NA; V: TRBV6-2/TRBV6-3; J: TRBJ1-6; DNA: TGTGCCAGCCTGGCGGTCCATAATTCACCCCTCCACTTT; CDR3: CASLAVHNSPLHF
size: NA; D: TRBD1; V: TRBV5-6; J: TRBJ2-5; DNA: TGTGCCAGCAGCTGGCGAGTTGGGACAGAGATACAAGAGACCCAGTACTTC; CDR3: CASSWRVGTEIQETQYF
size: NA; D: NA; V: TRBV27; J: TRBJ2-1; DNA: TGTGCCAGCGGTCCGCGTTACCACAGTGAGCGGTTCTTC; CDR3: CASGPRYHSERFF
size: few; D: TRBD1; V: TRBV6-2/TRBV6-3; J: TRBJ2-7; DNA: TGTGCCAGCAGAAGGGACAGGGAACCCTCCTACGAGCAGTACTTC; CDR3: CASRRDREPSYEQYF
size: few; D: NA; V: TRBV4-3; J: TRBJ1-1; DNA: TGCGCCAGCAGCCAAGATACAGCCAACACTGAAGCTTTCTTT; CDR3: CASSQDTANTEAFF
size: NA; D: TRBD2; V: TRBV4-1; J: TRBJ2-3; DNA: TGCGCCAGCAGCCAAGATGGGACGGGGGGATTAACAGATACGCAGTATTTT; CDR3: CASSQDGTGGLTDTQYF
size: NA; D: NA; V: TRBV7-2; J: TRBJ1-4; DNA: TGTGCCAGCAGCTTATCGAGCAAACTGTTTTTT; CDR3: CASSLSSKLFF
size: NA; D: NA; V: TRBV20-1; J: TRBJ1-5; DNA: TGCAGTACGCCGGGCGGACATTATAGCAATCAGCCCCAGCATTTT; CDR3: CSTPGGHYSNQPQHF
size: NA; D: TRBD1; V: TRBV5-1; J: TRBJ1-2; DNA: TGCGCCAGCAGCTTGTCGTGGGACAGTGGCTACACCTTC; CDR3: CASSLSWDSGYTF
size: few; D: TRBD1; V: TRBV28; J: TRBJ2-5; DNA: TGTGCCAGCAGTTTAGACAGGGGGCAGTCAAAAGAGACCCAGTACTTC; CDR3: CASSLDRGQSKETQYF
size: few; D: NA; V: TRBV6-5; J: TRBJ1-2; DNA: TGTGCCAGCAGTAAGGACGGGGGATATGGCTACACCTTC; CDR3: CASSKDGGYGYTF
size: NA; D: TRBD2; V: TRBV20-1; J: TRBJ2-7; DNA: TGCAGTGCTAGACCCGGACTAGCGGGGGTGGCCTACGAGCAGTACTTC; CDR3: CSARPGLAGVAYEQYF
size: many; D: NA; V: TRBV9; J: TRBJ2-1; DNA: TGTGCCAGCAGCGTAGAGGGGGACTCCTACAATGAGCAGTTCTTC; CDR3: CASSVEGDSYNEQFF
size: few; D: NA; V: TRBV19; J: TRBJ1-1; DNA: TGTGCCAGCCGCGACGCGACGGGCCGCGGCTTCACCACTGAAGCTTTCTTT; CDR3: CASRDATGRGFTTEAFF
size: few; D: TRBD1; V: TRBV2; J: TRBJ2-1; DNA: TGTGCCAGCAGTGTCGCAGGGGGCGCGGGTGGACATGAGCAGTTCTTC; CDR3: CASSVAGGAGGHEQFF
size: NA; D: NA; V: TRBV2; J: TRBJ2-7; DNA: TGTGCCAGCAGTCAGAAATACGAGCAGTACTTC; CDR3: CASSQKYEQYF
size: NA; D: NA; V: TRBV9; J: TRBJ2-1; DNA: TGTGCCAGCAGCCCAGGGGGGGGTTCGGGGAATGAGCAGTTCTTC; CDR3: CASSPGGGSGNEQFF
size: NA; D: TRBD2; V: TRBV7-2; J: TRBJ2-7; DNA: TGTGCCAGCAGCGAAGCGGGGGGTAGGGGCTACGAGCAGTACTTC; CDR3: CASSEAGGRGYEQYF